These 16 T cell receptor beta chains were sequenced from one sample in a study of blood T cells in healthy people across ages. A sample-barcoded 5' primer and a J-beta primer mix were used in a second PCR of about 7 to 12 cycles. Each CDR3 protein is one row after TCRdb ran MiXCR on the 5' RACE reads. The sample has roughly 1.6 million distinct CDR3 sequences, roughly 32% seen once. The sample comprised blood. All receptors come from a woman in her 30s in good health.

J is TRBJ2-5 and V is TRBV2; a possible D gene is TRBD1 (6 bases). The germline V gene has CDR1 SNHLY and CDR2 FYNNEI. CDR3 length: 13 residues. The V end was cut by 6 bases, the J end by 9 bases, with 17 bases between. The CDR3 coding sequence is TGTGCCAGCAGCAAGGACAGCATTAGGGCCCAGTACTTC. It is translated as CASSKDSIRAQYF.

The genes are TRBV6-1 and TRBJ2-1; TRBD1 matches 7 bases. The germline CDR1 and CDR2 sequences are MNHNS and SASEGT. J lost 0 bases, V lost 0 bases, and 5 bases had no gene match. This CDR3 is 17 amino acids long. CDR3 in amino acids: CASSEAIRDSSYNEQFF. CDR3 sequence (DNA): TGTGCCAGCAGTGAAGCGATCCGGGACAGCTCCTACAATGAGCAGTTCTTC.

The CDR3 loop reads CASSGLAGVADTQYF. The CDR3 coding sequence is TGTGCCAGCAGTGGACTAGCGGGGGTAGCGGATACGCAGTATTTT. V and J are TRBV6-1 and TRBJ2-3; 12 bases align to TRBD2. Per germline, CDR1 MNHNS and CDR2 SASEGT. This CDR3 contains 15 residues. Trimming at V came to 4 bases and at J to 6 bases, leaving 5 bases not matched to a gene.

The chain is built from TRBV10-1 and TRBJ2-1, with D perhaps given as TRBD1 or TRBD2 (5 bases each). Germline values: CDR1 WNHNN, CDR2 SYGVQD (reference sequence). The germline V and J ends were trimmed by 0 bases and 10 bases, with 16 bases remaining between them. The CDR3 extends over 15 amino acids. The CDR3 bases are TGCGCCAGCAGTGAGTCGGTGGGACCCATCTTCGAGCAGTTCTTC. Its protein product is CASSESVGPIFEQFF.

The genes are TRBV28 and TRBJ2-5; D possibly matches TRBD1 or TRBD2 (6 bases each). The V gene's germline CDR1 is MDHEN and CDR2 SYDVKM. The CDR3 extends over 15 amino acids. Trimming pared 3 bases from V and 4 bases from J, leaving 15 bases between. CDR3 in DNA: TGTGCCAGCAGTTTGGGAAGGGGGGCGTCAGAGACCCAGTACTTC. Translated, it gives CASSLGRGASETQYF.

J is TRBJ1-5 and V is TRBV4-1; a weak D match, TRBD1 (6 bases). The germline gives CDR1 MGHRA, CDR2 YSYEKL. With 0 bases removed from V and 4 bases from J, the gap between germline ends came to 7 bases. CDR3 length: 14 residues. CDR3 sequence (DNA): TGCGCCAGCAGCCAAGAACAGGGAAATCAGCCCCAGCATTTT. This encodes CASSQEQGNQPQHF.

This clonotype was observed once. The chain couples TRBV3-1 to TRBJ1-1, with D possibly matching TRBD1 (6 bases). CDR1 and CDR2 from the germline V gene are LGHDT and YNNKEL (reference sequence). This CDR3 is built from 15 residues. The V and J ends lost 2 bases and 2 bases respectively, with 12 bases between them. CDR3: CASSQQGTPNTEAFF. As DNA, the CDR3 is TGTGCCAGCAGCCAACAAGGGACACCTAACACTGAAGCTTTCTTT.

The chain links TRBV5-1 to TRBJ2-7, with 8 positions matching TRBD1. Germline CDR1 reads SGHRS; CDR2 reads YFSETQ. The CDR3 is 18 residues long. The trim removed 0 bases at V and 2 bases at J, leaving 13 bases unmatched. CDR3 DNA sequence: TGCGCCAGCAGCTTGGCCGGTCGAGACAGGGGAATCCCCTACGAGCAGTACTTC. This encodes CASSLAGRDRGIPYEQYF.

This clonotype was seen repeatedly, ten times or more. This chain connects TRBV27 to TRBJ2-7; possibly TRBD1 for D (5 bases). This CDR3 contains 14 residues. CDR1 is MNHEY, CDR2 SMNVEV, per germline (reference sequence). The germline V and J ends were trimmed by 5 bases and 0 bases, with 11 bases remaining between them. The CDR3 here is CASSANQGSYEQYF. DNA for the CDR3: TGTGCCAGCAGTGCCAATCAGGGCTCCTACGAGCAGTACTTC.

Many counts were recorded for this clonotype. This chain joins TRBV29-1 and TRBJ2-1; D ambiguous. Trimming stripped 2 bases from V and 8 bases from J, with 13 bases between. Germline V CDR1 and CDR2: SQVTM, ANQGSEA. The CDR3 covers 13 residues. CDR3 nucleotides: TGCAGCGTTGAATCCGTTCTGGGGTATGAGCAGTTCTTC. Protein: CSVESVLGYEQFF.

The V and J genes are TRBV12-3 or TRBV12-4 and TRBJ1-1; D ambiguous. This CDR3 region has 12 residues. The germline V and J ends were trimmed by 7 bases and 1 base, with 7 bases remaining between them. CDR3 nucleotide sequence: TGTGCCAGCAAAGAAGGGAACACTGAAGCTTTCTTT. Its protein is CASKEGNTEAFF.

V is TRBV27 and J is TRBJ2-1, with 14 bases matching TRBD2. Germline trimming cut 5 bases from V and 12 bases from J; bases unmatched to any gene: 9. The CDR3 extends over 15 amino acids. Germline V gene sequence: CDR1 MNHEY, CDR2 SMNVEV (reference sequence). CDR3 sequence (DNA): TGTGCCAGCAGTCTTGGGACTAGCGGGAGTGAGATGCAGTTCTTC. This sequence encodes CASSLGTSGSEMQFF.

The chain recombines TRBV20-1 with TRBJ2-3; D unclear. Per the germline V gene, CDR1 is DFQATT and CDR2 is SNEGSKA (reference sequence). Trimming left V 4 bases short and J 5 bases short, with 10 bases between. The CDR3 totals 12 residues. The CDR3 region is CSANLLGDTQYF. The CDR3, as DNA: TGCAGTGCTAATCTATTGGGAGATACGCAGTATTTT.

V is TRBV4-1 and J is TRBJ2-7; D gene ambiguous. The CDR3 length is 17 residues. Trimming took 1 base from V and 4 from J, leaving 20 bases between them. Germline-derived CDR1 and CDR2 are MGHRA and YSYEKL. The CDR3 nucleotides read TGCGCCAGCAGCCAAGGTAGTGGCGGTAGCTTTGGTTACGAGCAGTACTTC. Amino acids: CASSQGSGGSFGYEQYF.

There are a few counts of this clonotype. The gene calls are TRBV6-1 and TRBJ2-3; D uncertain. Germline CDR1 is MNHNS and CDR2 is SASEGT. V was shortened by 7 bases and J by 5 bases, with 7 bases between the two germline ends. The length of the CDR3 is 11 residues. The CDR3 here is CASNGLDTQYF. Here the CDR3 DNA reads TGTGCCAGCAACGGGTTAGATACGCAGTATTTT.

V usage is TRBV15 and J usage is TRBJ1-5, with D unclear. Germline assignment: CDR1 LNHNV and CDR2 YYDKDF (reference sequence). The CDR3 length is 14 residues. V shed 6 bases and J shed 5 bases, with 14 bases lying between them. CDR3 nucleotides: TGTGCCACCAGACCAAAGCTGGGAGATCAGCCCCAGCATTTT. Its protein product is CATRPKLGDQPQHF.